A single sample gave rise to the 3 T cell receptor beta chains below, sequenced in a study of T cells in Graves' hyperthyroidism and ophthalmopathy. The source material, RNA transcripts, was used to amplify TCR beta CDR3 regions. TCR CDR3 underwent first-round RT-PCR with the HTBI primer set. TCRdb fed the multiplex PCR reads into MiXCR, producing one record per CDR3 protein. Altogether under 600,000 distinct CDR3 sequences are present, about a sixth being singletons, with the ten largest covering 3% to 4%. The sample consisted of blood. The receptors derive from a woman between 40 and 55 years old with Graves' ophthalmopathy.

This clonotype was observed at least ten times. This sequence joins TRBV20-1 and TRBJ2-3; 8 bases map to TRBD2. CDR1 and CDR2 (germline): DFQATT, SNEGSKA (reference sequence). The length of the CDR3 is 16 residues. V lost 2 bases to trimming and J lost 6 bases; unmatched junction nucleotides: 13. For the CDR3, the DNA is TGCAGTGCTAGAATTGGACTAGCACTGGGCTCCGATACGCAGTATTTT. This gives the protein CSARIGLALGSDTQYF.

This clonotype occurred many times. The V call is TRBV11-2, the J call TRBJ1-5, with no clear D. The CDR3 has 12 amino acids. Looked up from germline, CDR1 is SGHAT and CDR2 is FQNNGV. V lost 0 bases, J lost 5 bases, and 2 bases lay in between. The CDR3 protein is CASSLDHQPQHF. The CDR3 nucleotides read TGTGCCAGCAGCTTAGATCATCAGCCCCAGCATTTT.

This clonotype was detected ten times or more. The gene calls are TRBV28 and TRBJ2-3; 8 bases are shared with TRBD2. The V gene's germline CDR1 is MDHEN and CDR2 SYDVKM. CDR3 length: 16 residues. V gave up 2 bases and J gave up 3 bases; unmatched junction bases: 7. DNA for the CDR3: TGTGCCAGCAGTTTACGGGGGGGGCTAAATACAGATACGCAGTATTTT. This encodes CASSLRGGLNTDTQYF.